These T cell receptor beta chains were read from a single sample in a study of Graves' ophthalmopathy and Graves' hyperthyroidism. TCRdb reprocessed the multiplex PCR reads with MiXCR, giving one entry per CDR3 protein. The data show fewer than 650,000 distinct CDR3 sequences, approximately 21% seen once. The specimen sequenced was peripheral blood. Every receptor here comes from a young woman with stable Graves' hyperthyroidism. Some clones in this sample may be carry-over from other donors' samples. CDR3s include the opening cysteine and the closing phenylalanine or tryptophan. A D gene is named only where the DNA matches it firmly. Some rows have no size entry. The others give once, few or many, or a class for an expanded clone.

clone size	V gene	D gene	J gene	CDR3 protein	CDR3 DNA
many	TRBV7-9	NA	TRBJ1-1	CASSLPGTAWGAFF	TGTGCCAGCAGCTTACCCGGGACCGCCTGGGGAGCTTTCTTT
many	TRBV20-1	NA	TRBJ2-5	CSAVQGIQETQYF	TGCAGTGCTGTTCAGGGTATCCAAGAGACCCAGTACTTC
many	TRBV20-1	NA	TRBJ2-7	CSARVTRKVSYEQYF	TGCAGTGCTAGAGTGACAAGGAAGGTCTCCTACGAGCAGTACTTC
many	TRBV6-1	TRBD1	TRBJ1-5	CASNPGTGGNQPQHF	TGTGCCAGCAACCCCGGAACAGGGGGGAATCAGCCCCAGCATTTT
NA	TRBV3-1	NA	TRBJ2-7	CASSPGEWGREQYF	TGTGCCAGCAGCCCAGGAGAGTGGGGCCGCGAGCAGTACTTC
NA	TRBV3-1	NA	TRBJ2-7	CASSQGHSSYEQYF	TGTGCCAGCAGCCAAGGACACTCCTCCTACGAGCAGTACTTC
many	TRBV6-1	NA	TRBJ1-2	CASIFDGTTENYGYTF	TGTGCCAGCATCTTCGATGGGACGACGGAAAACTATGGCTACACCTTC
many	TRBV6-1	TRBD1	TRBJ1-5	CASSEQGGNQPQHF	TGTGCCAGCAGTGAACAGGGGGGGAATCAGCCCCAGCATTTT
NA	TRBV2	NA	TRBJ2-5	CASRESQETQYF	TGTGCCAGCAGGGAGTCTCAAGAGACCCAGTACTTC
many	TRBV2	NA	TRBJ2-2	CASSGGGAGAGELFF	TGTGCCAGCAGTGGTGGGGGCGCCGGAGCCGGGGAGCTGTTTTTT
many	TRBV7-6	NA	TRBJ2-2	CASSLTGGYSGELFF	TGTGCCAGCAGCTTAACCGGGGGTTATAGCGGGGAGCTGTTTTTT
NA	TRBV7-9	NA	TRBJ2-7	CASSLAELINYEQYF	TGTGCCAGCAGCTTAGCGGAGTTGATAAACTACGAGCAGTACTTC
NA	TRBV9	NA	TRBJ1-1	CASSVIADGLQAFF	TGTGCCAGCAGCGTCATAGCGGACGGCCTCCAAGCTTTCTTT
few	TRBV5-1	TRBD1	TRBJ1-5	CASSEQTGGVQPQHF	TGCGCCAGCAGCGAGCAAACAGGGGGCGTTCAGCCCCAGCATTTT
many	TRBV7-2	NA	TRBJ2-4	CASSLFAGTQWDIQYF	TGTGCCAGCAGCTTATTTGCGGGCACACAGTGGGACATTCAGTACTTC
many	TRBV5-5	NA	TRBJ1-3	CASSFGGLLSGNTIYF	TGTGCCAGCAGCTTTGGAGGTTTACTCTCTGGAAACACCATATATTTT
NA	TRBV3-1	NA	TRBJ1-1	CASSRREFNEAFF	TGTGCCAGCAGCCGTCGAGAATTTAATGAAGCTTTCTTT
many	TRBV30	NA	TRBJ1-1	CAFGRGEAFF	TGTGCCTTTGGAAGGGGGGAAGCTTTCTTT
many	TRBV28	NA	TRBJ1-2	CASSQRGSSGYTF	TGTGCCAGCAGCCAGAGGGGGAGTAGTGGCTACACCTTC
few	TRBV5-1	NA	TRBJ2-2	CASLKIGELFF	TGCGCCAGCTTAAAAATCGGGGAGCTGTTTTTT
many	TRBV6-5	TRBD1	TRBJ1-5	CASRTTGGNQPQHF	TGTGCCAGCCGGACGACAGGGGGCAATCAGCCCCAGCATTTT
NA	TRBV6-1	TRBD1	TRBJ1-1	CASRQTGWNTEAFF	TGTGCCAGCAGACAGACAGGGTGGAACACTGAAGCTTTCTTT
many	TRBV3-1	NA	TRBJ1-2	CASSHTGFDYGYTF	TGTGCCAGCAGCCATACGGGTTTCGACTATGGCTACACCTTC
NA	TRBV2	TRBD2	TRBJ2-2	CASSDEPAGTGELFF	TGTGCCAGCAGTGACGAGCCAGCGGGAACCGGGGAGCTGTTTTTT
many	TRBV29-1	NA	TRBJ2-7	CSVGLTGTYEQYF	TGCAGCGTTGGTCTAACTGGCACCTACGAGCAGTACTTC
NA	TRBV15	TRBD1	TRBJ1-5	CATSRQGTGGNQPQHF	TGTGCCACCAGCAGACAAGGAACAGGGGGCAATCAGCCCCAGCATTTT
many	TRBV6-2/TRBV6-3	TRBD2	TRBJ2-7	CASSSSGTHSGGSSYEQYF	TGTGCCAGCAGCAGCTCGGGGACACATAGCGGGGGGTCCTCCTACGAGCAGTACTTC
many	TRBV20-1	NA	TRBJ2-5	CSASSRGVETQYF	TGCAGTGCTAGTTCCAGGGGGGTAGAGACCCAGTACTTC
many	TRBV6-1	NA	TRBJ2-7	CASSEALRFSSYEQYF	TGTGCCAGCAGTGAAGCGTTAAGGTTTAGCTCCTACGAGCAGTACTTC
many	TRBV11-2	NA	TRBJ1-2	CASSLDGNNYGYTF	TGTGCCAGCAGCTTGGACGGTAATAACTATGGCTACACCTTC
many	TRBV12-3/TRBV12-4	NA	TRBJ1-2	CASSLTPGLGYTF	TGTGCCAGCAGTCTCACCCCAGGGCTTGGCTACACCTTC
many	TRBV2	NA	TRBJ2-5	CASGEGYQETQYF	TGTGCCAGCGGAGAGGGATACCAAGAGACCCAGTACTTC
few	TRBV12-3/TRBV12-4	NA	TRBJ2-4	CASSDRDGVYSQYF	TGTGCCAGCAGTGACCGGGACGGAGTATATTCTCAGTACTTC
many	TRBV29-1	NA	TRBJ2-2	CSVGQNTGELFF	TGCAGCGTCGGACAGAACACCGGGGAGCTGTTTTTT
many	TRBV9	NA	TRBJ1-5	CASSVGPESYQPQHF	TGTGCCAGCAGCGTAGGACCGGAGTCATATCAGCCCCAGCATTTT
many	TRBV20-1	NA	TRBJ2-5	CSASTSQETQYF	TGCAGTGCTTCGACCAGCCAAGAGACCCAGTACTTC
many	TRBV24-1	NA	TRBJ2-6	CATSDTSGANVLTF	TGTGCCACCAGTGACACCAGTGGGGCCAACGTCCTGACTTTC
few	TRBV6-1	NA	TRBJ2-7	CASSERGFAYYEQYF	TGTGCCAGCAGCGAAAGGGGCTTTGCATACTACGAGCAGTACTTC
many	TRBV25-1	NA	TRBJ2-7	CASTVGDSSTYEQYF	TGTGCCAGCACCGTGGGGGATTCGTCGACCTACGAGCAGTACTTC
many	TRBV4-1	TRBD1	TRBJ1-5	CASSQIGQGVQPQHF	TGCGCCAGCAGCCAAATTGGACAGGGGGTTCAGCCCCAGCATTTT
NA	TRBV5-6	TRBD2	TRBJ2-5	CASSSPGLAGEKTQYF	TGTGCCAGCAGCTCGCCGGGACTAGCGGGGGAAAAGACCCAGTACTTC
few	TRBV6-5	NA	TRBJ1-2	CASSYSTVSNYGYTF	TGTGCCAGCAGTTACTCGACAGTTTCTAACTATGGCTACACCTTC
many	TRBV7-9	TRBD1	TRBJ1-6	CASSLQGGSYNSPLHF	TGTGCCAGCAGCTTACAGGGGGGCTCCTATAATTCACCCCTCCACTTT
few	TRBV12-3/TRBV12-4	TRBD1	TRBJ2-5	CASSPPLGDRQETQYF	TGTGCCAGCAGTCCCCCCTTGGGGGACAGACAAGAGACCCAGTACTTC
many	TRBV13	NA	TRBJ1-2	CASSLGLLPVGSHVANYGYTF	TGTGCCAGCAGCTTAGGCCTACTGCCGGTTGGCAGCCACGTAGCTAACTATGGCTACACCTTC